These 16 T cell receptor beta chains were sequenced from one sample in a study of T cells of healthy individuals. Via MiXCR, TCRdb re-called the 5' RACE reads, giving one row per CDR3 protein. The data hold tens of thousands of distinct CDR3 sequences, with around 16% observed a single time. Every receptor here comes from a human donor in good health.

This clonotype was recorded a few times. The V call is TRBV7-9, the J call TRBJ2-5; D call uncertain. The CDR3 length is 16 residues. The V and J ends lost 2 bases and 5 bases respectively, with 18 bases between them. Germline assignment: CDR1 SEHNR and CDR2 FQNEAQ (reference sequence). The CDR3 reads CASSLFQTVEVETQYF. CDR3 nucleotide sequence: TGTGCCAGCAGCTTATTCCAGACCGTAGAGGTGGAGACCCAGTACTTC. The whole variable domain, filled in from reference TRBV7-9 and TRBJ2-5, reads DTGVSQNPRHKITKRGQNVTFRCDPISEHNRLYWYRQTLGQGPEFLTYFQNEAQLEKSRLLSDRFSAERPKGSFSTLEIQRTEQGDSAMYLCASSLFQTVEVETQYFGPGTRLLVL.

V and J are TRBV2 and TRBJ2-2, with D possibly TRBD2 on 6 matching bases. Germline-derived CDR1 and CDR2 are SNHLY and FYNNEI. CDR3 length: 15 amino acids. Trimming took 6 bases from V and 2 from J, leaving 13 bases between them. The CDR3 reads CASSTWDFNTGELFF. For the CDR3, the DNA is TGTGCCAGCAGCACCTGGGACTTTAACACCGGGGAGCTGTTTTTT.

In its sample, this clonotype was seen many times. V is TRBV29-1 and J is TRBJ2-4, with 9 bases aligning to TRBD1. There are 12 residues in the CDR3. CDR1 and CDR2 (germline): SQVTM, ANQGSEA. The V and J ends lost 6 bases and 9 bases, in that order; junction bases with no gene match: 6. The CDR3 nucleotides are TGCAGCGTAACGGACAGGGGAAGCATTCAGTACTTC. Protein product: CSVTDRGSIQYF.

This clonotype was found a few times. CDR3 protein: CASSFPGLADSYNEQFF. For the CDR3, the DNA is TGTGCCAGCAGTTTCCCCGGACTAGCGGACTCCTACAATGAGCAGTTCTTC. The chain links TRBV27 to TRBJ2-1; 10 bases are shared with TRBD2. Germline CDR1 is MNHEY and CDR2 is SMNVEV (reference sequence). The ends lost 3 bases at V and 0 bases at J; junction bases unmatched: 5. This CDR3 has 17 residues.

This chain links TRBV7-9 with TRBJ2-7; the D gene is possibly TRBD2 (6 bases). This CDR3 is 13 amino acids long. V lost 4 bases and J 2 bases, leaving 9 bases between the germline ends. Per the germline V gene, CDR1 is SEHNR and CDR2 is FQNEAQ (reference sequence). This chain's CDR3 is CASSSSETYEQYF. The CDR3 region has the DNA TGTGCCAGCAGCTCTAGCGAAACCTACGAGCAGTACTTC.

This clonotype turned up a few times. The chain links TRBV20-1 to TRBJ1-1; 9 nucleotides line up with TRBD1. Germline V gives CDR1 DFQATT, CDR2 SNEGSKA (reference sequence). The CDR3 length is 12 residues. V dropped 6 bases and J dropped 11; count of bases not matched to a gene: 10. CDR3 nucleotides: TGCAGTGCCTCAGGGCCACAGGGGGCGGCTTTCTTT. Its protein product is CSASGPQGAAFF.

Note on this clonotype: A read error is possible here, since a much larger clone lies one base away. The rearrangement uses TRBV6-1 and TRBJ2-1; possibly TRBD2 for D (6 bases). CDR1 and CDR2 from the germline V gene are MNHNS and SASEGT. The CDR3 length is 13 residues. CDR3 DNA: TGTGCCAGCAGTGATTCGCGGGGAGGTGAGAAGTTCTTC. Protein sequence: CASSDSRGGEKFF.

At least ten counts were recorded for this clonotype. The chain is built from TRBV7-9 and TRBJ2-5; 7 nucleotides line up with TRBD2. Germline V CDR1 and CDR2: SEHNR, FQNEAQ (reference sequence). This CDR3 spans 15 amino acids. Trimming took 1 base from V and 5 from J; bases not matched to a gene: 7. The CDR3 protein is CASSLVTGGLETQYF. CDR3 DNA: TGTGCCAGCAGCTTAGTGACGGGAGGACTGGAGACCCAGTACTTC.

This clonotype occurred many times. V is TRBV6-5 and J is TRBJ2-1, with D possibly matching TRBD1 (7 bases). In germline, CDR1 is MNHEY, CDR2 SVGAGI. Trimming pared 8 bases from V and 2 bases from J, leaving 13 bases between. This CDR3 is built from 14 residues. CDR3 sequence: CASSQGGPYNEQFF. The DNA for the CDR3 is TGTGCCAGCTCCCAGGGGGGCCCCTACAATGAGCAGTTCTTC.

The sample holds one count of this clonotype. This may be a read error, as it is one base from a much larger clone. The chain combines TRBV6-6 with TRBJ1-5; no firm D call. In germline, CDR1 is MNHNY, CDR2 SVGAGI (reference sequence). The CDR3 consists of 12 residues. In DNA, the CDR3 is TGTGCCAGCACCTTTAGGGATCAGCCCCAGAATTTT. It translates to CASTFRDQPQNF.

This clonotype was seen repeatedly, ten times or more. The chain combines TRBV7-9 with TRBJ2-2, with a tentative D call TRBD2 (5 bases). The CDR3 totals 15 residues. Germline assignment: CDR1 SEHNR and CDR2 FQNEAQ (reference sequence). Trimming stripped 8 bases from V and 6 bases from J, with 19 bases between. Here the CDR3 reads CASPGAASDAGELFF. CDR3 in DNA: TGTGCCAGCCCCGGAGCGGCTAGTGACGCCGGGGAGCTGTTTTTT.

This chain uses TRBV7-3 with TRBJ2-5, with TRBD2 matching over 7 bases. The CDR3 length is 16 residues. The V gene's germline CDR1 is SGHTA and CDR2 FQGTGA. V gave up 4 bases and J gave up 4 bases; unmatched junction bases: 12. Here the CDR3 DNA reads TGTGCCAGCAGCTCCGTCTCGGGGGGTGGGGTAGAGACCCAGTACTTC. This sequence encodes CASSSVSGGGVETQYF.

This sequence joins TRBV6-5 and TRBJ2-3; no firm D call. Trimming cost V 6 bases and J 2 bases, with 12 bases left between them. Germline CDR1 is MNHEY and CDR2 is SVGAGI. This CDR3 spans 14 amino acids. The chain's CDR3 is CASRYTGVTDTQYF. The CDR3 nucleotides are TGTGCCAGCAGATATACGGGTGTCACAGATACGCAGTATTTT.

The chain employs TRBV24-1 and TRBJ2-1; D call uncertain. Looked up from germline, CDR1 is KGHDR and CDR2 is SFDVKD. Trimming removed 5 bases at V and 0 bases at J, with 7 bases between. The CDR3 sequence is 14 residues long. The CDR3 nucleotides read TGTGCCACCAGTGGCGGAAGCTCCTACAATGAGCAGTTCTTC. Encoded protein: CATSGGSSYNEQFF.

The V gene is TRBV7-9, the J gene TRBJ2-5; weak D call: TRBD2 (7 bases). CDR1 SEHNR and CDR2 FQNEAQ come from the germline V gene (reference sequence). The CDR3 runs to 16 residues. V was shortened by 7 bases and J by 2 bases, with 20 bases between the two germline ends. The CDR3 nucleotides read TGTGCCAGCACCATTAAGCCCGGGGGGCGACAAGAGACCCAGTACTTC. This encodes CASTIKPGGRQETQYF.

This clonotype occurred many times. The chain is built from TRBV5-4 and TRBJ1-2; unclear D gene. Germline assignment: CDR1 SGHNT and CDR2 YYREEE (reference sequence). V was trimmed by 5 bases and J by 8 bases, leaving 16 bases between them. This CDR3 is built from 13 residues. The DNA of the CDR3 is TGTGCCAGCAGATTTGATGGGTCTGAGGGCTACACCTTC. As protein: CASRFDGSEGYTF.